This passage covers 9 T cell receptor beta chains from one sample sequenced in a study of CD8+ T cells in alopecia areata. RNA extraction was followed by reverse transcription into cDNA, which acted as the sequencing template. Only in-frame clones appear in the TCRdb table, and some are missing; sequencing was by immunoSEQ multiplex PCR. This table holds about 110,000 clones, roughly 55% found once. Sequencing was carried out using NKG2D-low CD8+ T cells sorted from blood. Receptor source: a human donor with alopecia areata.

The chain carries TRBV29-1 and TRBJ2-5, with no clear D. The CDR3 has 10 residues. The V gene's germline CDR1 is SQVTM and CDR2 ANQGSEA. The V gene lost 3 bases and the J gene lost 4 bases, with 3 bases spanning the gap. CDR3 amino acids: CSVDIETQYF. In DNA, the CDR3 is TGCAGCGTTGATATAGAGACCCAGTACTTC.

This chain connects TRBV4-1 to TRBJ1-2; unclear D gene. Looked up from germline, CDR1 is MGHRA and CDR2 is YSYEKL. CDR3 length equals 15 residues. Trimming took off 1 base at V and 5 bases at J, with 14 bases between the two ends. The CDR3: CASSQALKTLYGYTF. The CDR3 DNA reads TGCGCCAGCAGCCAAGCCCTCAAAACCTTATATGGCTACACCTTC.

The CDR3 reads CASSLYGSYEQYF. CDR3 nucleotides: TGCGCCAGCAGCTTGTACGGCTCCTACGAGCAGTACTTC. The rearrangement links TRBV5-1 to TRBJ2-7, with D unresolved. V gave up 1 base and J gave up 0 bases, with 5 bases separating them. Germline lookup yields CDR1 SGHRS and CDR2 YFSETQ. The CDR3 contains 13 residues.

CDR3 in DNA: TGCGCCAGCAGCCGCCTTCGAGCGGGAGGCGACAATGAGCAGTTCTTC. It codes for CASSRLRAGGDNEQFF. The V and J genes are TRBV5-1 and TRBJ2-1; 9 bases align to TRBD2. This CDR3 region has 16 residues. Trimming removed 4 bases from V and 5 bases from J; junction bases left unmatched: 10. CDR1 is SGHRS, CDR2 YFSETQ, per germline.

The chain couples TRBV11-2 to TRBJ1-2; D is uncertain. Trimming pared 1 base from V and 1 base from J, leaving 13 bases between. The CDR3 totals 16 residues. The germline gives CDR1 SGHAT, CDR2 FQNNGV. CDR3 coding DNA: TGTGCCAGCAGCTTAGTACATGGCAGGATTAACTATGGCTACACCTTC. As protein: CASSLVHGRINYGYTF.

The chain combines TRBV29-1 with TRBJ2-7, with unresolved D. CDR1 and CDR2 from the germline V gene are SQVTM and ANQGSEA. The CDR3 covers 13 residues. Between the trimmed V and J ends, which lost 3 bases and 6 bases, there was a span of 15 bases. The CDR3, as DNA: TGCAGCGTTGAGTTGTCAGGTCTCGGCGAGCAGTACTTC. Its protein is CSVELSGLGEQYF.

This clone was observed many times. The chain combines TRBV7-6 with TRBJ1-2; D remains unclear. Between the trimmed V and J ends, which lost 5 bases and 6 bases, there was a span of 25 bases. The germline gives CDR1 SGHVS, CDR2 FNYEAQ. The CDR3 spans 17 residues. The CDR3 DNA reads TGTGCCAGCAGCCAAAGACGCGGAAAAGATTATATAGATGGCTACACCTTC. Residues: CASSQRRGKDYIDGYTF.

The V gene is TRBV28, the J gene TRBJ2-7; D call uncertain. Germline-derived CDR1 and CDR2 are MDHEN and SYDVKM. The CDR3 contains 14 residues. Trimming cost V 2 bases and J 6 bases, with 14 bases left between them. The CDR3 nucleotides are TGTGCCAGCAGTTTACAGTCGGTGGGCGTCGAGCAGTACTTC. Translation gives CASSLQSVGVEQYF.

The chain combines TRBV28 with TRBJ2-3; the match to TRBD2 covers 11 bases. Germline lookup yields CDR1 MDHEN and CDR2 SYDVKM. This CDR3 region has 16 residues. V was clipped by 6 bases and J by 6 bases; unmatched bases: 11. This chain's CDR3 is CASRPQGLAERDTQYF. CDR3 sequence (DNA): TGTGCCAGCAGGCCCCAGGGACTAGCGGAAAGGGATACGCAGTATTTT.